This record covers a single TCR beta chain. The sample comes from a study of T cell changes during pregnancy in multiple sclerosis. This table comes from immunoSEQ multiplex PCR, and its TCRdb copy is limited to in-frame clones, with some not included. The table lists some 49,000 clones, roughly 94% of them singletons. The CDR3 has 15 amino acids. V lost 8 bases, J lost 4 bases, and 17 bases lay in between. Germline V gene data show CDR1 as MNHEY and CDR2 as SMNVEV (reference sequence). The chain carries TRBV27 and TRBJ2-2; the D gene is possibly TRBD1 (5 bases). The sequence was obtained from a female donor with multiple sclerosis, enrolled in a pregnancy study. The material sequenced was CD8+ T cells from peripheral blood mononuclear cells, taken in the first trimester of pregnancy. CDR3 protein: CASGSGFAFTGELFF. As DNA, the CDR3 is TGTGCCAGCGGCTCAGGGTTCGCGTTCACCGGGGAGCTGTTTTTT.